Shown below are 9 T cell receptor beta chains from a single sample sequenced in a study of cytomegalovirus exposure and HLA in healthy donors. 60 Vbeta and 13 Jbeta primers were used in PCR. Measured with immunoSEQ multiplex PCR; TCRdb has only the in-frame clones, and not every one. In the table there are 150,000 to 200,000 clones, about three quarters of which are singletons. The sample consisted of PBMCs. All receptors derive from a woman between 35 and 50 years old in good health and CMV-seronegative.

V is TRBV11-1 and J is TRBJ1-2, with a weak D call TRBD1 (5 bases). This CDR3 region has 14 residues. Trimming took off 1 base at V and 2 bases at J, with 8 bases between the two ends. The V gene's germline CDR1 is SGHAT and CDR2 FQDESV (reference sequence). The CDR3 sequence: CASSLDPGNYGYTF. The CDR3 DNA reads TGTGCCAGCAGCTTAGATCCAGGGAACTATGGCTACACCTTC.

The chain joins TRBV19 to TRBJ2-1, with 8 bases that match TRBD1. With V trimmed by 7 bases and J by 4 bases, 9 bases remained unmatched. Germline V gene sequence: CDR1 LNHDA, CDR2 SQIVND (reference sequence). The CDR3 has 15 residues. The CDR3 here is CASKPGQGTYNEQFF. DNA for the CDR3: TGTGCCAGTAAACCAGGACAGGGCACTTACAATGAGCAGTTCTTC.

This clone was seen just once. The rearrangement links TRBV15 to TRBJ2-5, with 11 positions matching TRBD2. This CDR3 comprises 15 residues. Germline CDR1 is LNHNV and CDR2 is YYDKDF (reference sequence). V shed 3 bases, J shed 4 bases, and the junction held 4 bases outside the gene matches. As DNA, the CDR3 is TGTGCCACCAGCAGTGCCGGGACTAGCGGAGAGACCCAGTACTTC. Residues: CATSSAGTSGETQYF.

This clone was picked up one time. The chain joins TRBV7-2 to TRBJ2-3; TRBD1 matches at 10 bases. Germline V gene sequence: CDR1 SGHTA, CDR2 FQGNSA. V lost 5 bases to trimming and J lost 3 bases; unmatched junction nucleotides: 8. The CDR3 sequence is 16 residues long. The CDR3 protein is CASSPGQGTLTDTQYF. CDR3 sequence (DNA): TGTGCCAGCAGCCCGGGACAGGGGACTCTAACAGATACGCAGTATTTT.

The chain uses TRBV4-3 and TRBJ1-1, with D perhaps matching TRBD1 (5 bases). The V gene lost 0 bases and the J gene lost 0 bases, with 11 bases spanning the gap. Germline assignment: CDR1 LGHNA and CDR2 YSLEER. The CDR3 is 16 residues long. This chain's CDR3 is CASSQDHSRVNTEAFF. CDR3 DNA: TGCGCCAGCAGCCAAGATCATTCCAGGGTGAACACTGAAGCTTTCTTT.

This chain joins TRBV29-1 and TRBJ1-2; D gene ambiguous. The CDR3 is 10 amino acids. Germline CDR1 reads SQVTM; CDR2 reads ANQGSEA. The V gene lost 5 bases and the J gene lost 5 bases, with 6 bases spanning the gap. For the CDR3, the DNA is TGCAGCGTTTTTCAATATGGCTACACCTTC. Translating it yields CSVFQYGYTF.

The rearrangement joins TRBV7-7 to TRBJ2-1; 9 bases match TRBD2. Germline CDR1 SSHAT, CDR2 FNYEAQ (reference sequence). Trimming removed 5 bases from V and 1 base from J; junction bases left unmatched: 3. The CDR3 spans 15 residues. DNA of the CDR3: TGTGCCAGCAGCCGAGCGGGAGGTTCCTACAATGAGCAGTTCTTC. This codes for CASSRAGGSYNEQFF.

This chain uses TRBV6-1 with TRBJ2-3, with TRBD2 as a possible D gene (6 bases). Germline V CDR1 and CDR2: MNHNS, SASEGT. The CDR3 sequence is 17 residues long. V shed 4 bases and J shed 2 bases, with 19 bases lying between them. This CDR3 is CASSAPGPAGPTDTQYF. CDR3 bases: TGTGCCAGCAGTGCGCCGGGTCCCGCGGGACCCACAGATACGCAGTATTTT.

V and J are TRBV9 and TRBJ1-1; 8 nucleotides agree with TRBD1. The CDR3 is 14 residues long. Germline CDR1 and CDR2: SGDLS and YYNGEE. Unmatched junction bases numbered 6, after V lost 4 bases and J lost 4 bases. The CDR3 reads CASSLTGEGTEAFF. The CDR3 DNA is TGTGCCAGCAGCCTGACAGGGGAGGGCACTGAAGCTTTCTTT.